The sequence of this T cell receptor beta chain was determined in a study of T cells after posttransplantation cyclophosphamide. Study-level points and caveats: Donor CD8+ memory clones often dominated recipient blood repertoires at later times. Recipient CMV seropositivity and CMV reactivation strongly tracked TRB clonality.

There are a few counts of this clone. Antigen specificity is unknown. Using immunoSEQ multiplex PCR, the repertoire was profiled, and TCRdb retains in-frame clones only, with some absent. The table lists about 18,000 clones, roughly 76% of them singletons. The CDR3 covers 15 residues. Germline V gene data show CDR1 as SGHTA and CDR2 as FQGNSA. V gave up 6 bases and J gave up 4 bases; unmatched junction bases: 9. Treatment was busulfan-fludarabine conditioning, a marrow graft, and cyclophosphamide on days +3 and +4. This sequence originates from a female patient in her thirties or forties who received an allogeneic stem cell transplant from a related donor, was CMV-positive, and had no GVHD. Some T cells may possibly be graft donor cells. This specimen consisted of CD8+ T cells sorted from PBMCs, obtained 1,700 to 2,000 days after a stem cell transplant with posttransplant cyclophosphamide. V usage is TRBV7-2 and J usage is TRBJ2-1; 7 bases agree with TRBD2. CDR3 coding DNA: TGTGCCAGCAGTCTTACTCGCGGGGGTTACAATGAGCAGTTCTTC. Protein: CASSLTRGGYNEQFF.